This T cell receptor (beta chain) appears in the sequencing data of a study of blood T cell repertoires in COVID-19. About the research overall: The United States, Italy and Spain provided the acute and convalescent COVID-19 samples. Sample material is recorded as cDNA or gDNA derived from T cells, B-cell-depleted T cells, or PBMCs.

Per the authors' pipeline: For nucleated cells, counts were estimated from reference gene primer amplification. The method was immunoSEQ multiplex PCR; TCRdb's version includes in-frame clones alone and lacks a portion of them. From that table come the V and J calls and clone size; the DNA was used to work out D and trimming. The table lists nearly 70,000 clones, approximately 89% of them singletons, with around 6.4% in the top ten. CDR3 length: 15 amino acids. The germline CDR1 and CDR2 sequences are LGHNA and YNFKEQ. J lost 5 bases, V lost 3 bases, and 8 bases had no gene match. The receptor was isolated from a woman in her 70s with acute or convalescent COVID-19. Sequencing used peripheral blood. This chain links TRBV4-2 with TRBJ1-1; 8 bases are shared with TRBD1. The CDR3 loop is CASSQRGQDGTEAFF. For the CDR3, the DNA is TGTGCCAGCAGCCAGAGGGGACAGGATGGGACTGAAGCTTTCTTT.